This T cell receptor beta chain was obtained from a study of T-cell reconstitution after alpha-beta-depleted transplantation in children. Of note for this clonotype: Its antigen is as yet unknown.

Germline V lookup: CDR1 SGHTA, CDR2 FQGNSA. Between the trimmed V and J ends, which lost 1 base and 5 bases, there was a span of 12 bases. The CDR3 is made up of 14 amino acids. Findings and limits, study-wide: T cells produced anew were the main source of T-cell counts and diversity one year after transplant. Several hundred graft clones that had expanded were reportedly the source of alpha-beta T cells about two months after transplant. Recipient T cells and thymic progenitors that survived were the source of the high TCRbeta diversity seen at day 60 in some patients.

Molecular barcoding with unique molecular identifiers was used for the TCRbeta library. Via MiXCR, TCRdb re-called the PCR reads, giving one row per CDR3 protein. The sample consists of 95,000 to 150,000 distinct CDR3 sequences, around 23% of them appearing once. This chain connects TRBV7-2 to TRBJ2-7; D possibly uses TRBD1 or TRBD2 (5 bases each). The input for sequencing was PBMCs, mostly from graft donor cells, taken 180 days after TCRalphabeta/CD19-depleted stem cell transplant. The receptor comes from a male patient aged 2-15 years who had a stem cell transplant for chronic granulomatous disease, so the T cells may come from the graft donor. The CDR3 loop reads CASSLVGVPNEQYF. The CDR3 bases are TGTGCCAGCAGCTTAGTGGGGGTCCCTAACGAGCAGTACTTC.